This T cell receptor beta chain was identified in a study of chemoradiotherapy in HPV16-positive cancers. Libraries were prepared by immunoSEQ multiplex PCR; TCRdb keeps only in-frame clonotypes and omits some of them. The top ten clones hold 2% to 2.5% of a sample with 20,000 to 25,000 clones, about 89% of them seen once. Germline CDR1 is SGHTA and CDR2 is FQGNSA. V was pared by 3 bases and J by 6 bases, with 10 bases between. This CDR3 region has 13 residues. Sequenced here: blood, sampled from a patient who underwent chemoradiotherapy. The J gene is TRBJ2-3, the V gene TRBV7-2; D call uncertain. The receptor's source is a human donor with HPV-associated anogenital cancer. The CDR3 coding sequence is TGTGCCAGCAGCTTCCCGCAGGTGGATACGCAGTATTTT. Protein: CASSFPQVDTQYF.